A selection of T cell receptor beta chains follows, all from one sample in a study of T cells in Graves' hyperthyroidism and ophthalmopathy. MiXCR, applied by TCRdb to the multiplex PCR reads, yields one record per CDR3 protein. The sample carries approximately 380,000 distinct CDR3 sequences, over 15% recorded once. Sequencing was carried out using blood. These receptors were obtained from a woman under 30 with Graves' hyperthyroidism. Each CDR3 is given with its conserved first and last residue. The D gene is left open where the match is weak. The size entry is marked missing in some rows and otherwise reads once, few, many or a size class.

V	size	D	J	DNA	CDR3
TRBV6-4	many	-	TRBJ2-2	TGTGCCAGCAGTGCGGACAGTATTTCCGGGGAGCTGTTTTTT	CASSADSISGELFF
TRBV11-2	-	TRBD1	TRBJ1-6	TGTGCCAGCTGTGGGACAGGGGGAGGTTCACCCCTCCACTTT	CASCGTGGGSPLHF
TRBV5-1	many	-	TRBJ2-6	TGCGCCAGCAGCTTCATCGGACAGCCCTCTGGGGCCAACGTCCTGACTTTC	CASSFIGQPSGANVLTF
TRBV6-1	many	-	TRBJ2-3	TGTGCCAGCATGTCCCTCTTGGAGGGCACGCAGTATTTT	CASMSLLEGTQYF
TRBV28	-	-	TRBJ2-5	TGTGCCAGCACCTGGGGGAACACCCAGTACTTC	CASTWGNTQYF
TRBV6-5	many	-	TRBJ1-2	TGTGCCAGCAGTTACGTTGGCTCTAACTATGGCTACACCTTC	CASSYVGSNYGYTF
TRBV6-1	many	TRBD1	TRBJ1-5	TGTGCCAGCAGTCTAACAGGGGCGACCAATCAGCCCCAGCATTTT	CASSLTGATNQPQHF
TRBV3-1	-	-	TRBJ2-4	TGTGCCAGCAGCCCCACAGGACTCGGAGGGGGGCTTAAGTACTTC	CASSPTGLGGGLKYF
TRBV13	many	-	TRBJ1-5	TGTGCCAGCAGCCGTCGTAGCGGGGGCAATCAGCCCCAGCATTTT	CASSRRSGGNQPQHF
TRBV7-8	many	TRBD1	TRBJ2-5	TGTGCCAGCAGTTACGACAGGGAAGAGACCCAGTACTTC	CASSYDREETQYF
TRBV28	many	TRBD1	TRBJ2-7	TGTGCCAGCAGAAACCACAGGGGTTCCTACGAGCAGTACTTC	CASRNHRGSYEQYF
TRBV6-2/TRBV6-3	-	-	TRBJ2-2	TGTGGTACTCGGGTTTTATCGAACACCGGGGAGCTGTTTTTT	CGTRVLSNTGELFF